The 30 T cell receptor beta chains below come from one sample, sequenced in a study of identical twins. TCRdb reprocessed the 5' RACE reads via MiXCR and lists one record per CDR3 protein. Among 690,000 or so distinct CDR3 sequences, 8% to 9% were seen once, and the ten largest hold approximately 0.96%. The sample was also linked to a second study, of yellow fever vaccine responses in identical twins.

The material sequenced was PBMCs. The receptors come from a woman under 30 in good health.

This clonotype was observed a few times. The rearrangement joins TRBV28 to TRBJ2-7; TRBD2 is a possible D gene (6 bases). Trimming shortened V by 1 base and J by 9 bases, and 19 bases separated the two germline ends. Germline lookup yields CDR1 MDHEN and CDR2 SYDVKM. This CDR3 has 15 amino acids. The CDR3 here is CASSLSGREGSGQYF. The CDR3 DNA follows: TGTGCCAGCAGTTTATCGGGGCGGGAAGGGTCGGGGCAGTACTTC.

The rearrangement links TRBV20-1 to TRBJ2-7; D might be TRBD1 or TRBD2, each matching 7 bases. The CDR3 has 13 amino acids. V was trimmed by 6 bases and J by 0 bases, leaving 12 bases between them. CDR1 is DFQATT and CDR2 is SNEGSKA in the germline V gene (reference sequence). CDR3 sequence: CSARGGLSYEQYF. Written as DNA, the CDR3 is TGCAGTGCCAGGGGGGGGCTCTCCTACGAGCAGTACTTC.

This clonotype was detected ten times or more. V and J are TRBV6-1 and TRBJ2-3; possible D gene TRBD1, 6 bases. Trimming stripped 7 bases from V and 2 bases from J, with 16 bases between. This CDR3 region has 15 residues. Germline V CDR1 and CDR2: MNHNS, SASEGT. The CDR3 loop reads CASNRGQQITDTQYF. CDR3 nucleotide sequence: TGTGCCAGCAATCGTGGACAGCAAATCACAGATACGCAGTATTTT.

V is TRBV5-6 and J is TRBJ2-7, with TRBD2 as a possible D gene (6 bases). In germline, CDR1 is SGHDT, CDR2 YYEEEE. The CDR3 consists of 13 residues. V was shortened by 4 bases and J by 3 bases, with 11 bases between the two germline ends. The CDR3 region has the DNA TGTGCCAGCAGCCGCGGGATCTTCTACGAGCAGTACTTC. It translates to CASSRGIFYEQYF.

The CDR3 DNA reads as TGTGCCAGCAGCGTAGGCGTTGGCGGGGGGGGCTACAATGAGCAGTTCTTC. Residues: CASSVGVGGGGYNEQFF. This rearrangement joins TRBV9 to TRBJ2-1; 9 positions agree with TRBD2. Germline V gene data show CDR1 as SGDLS and CDR2 as YYNGEE. There are 17 residues in the CDR3. V was clipped by 0 bases and J by 3 bases; unmatched bases: 7.

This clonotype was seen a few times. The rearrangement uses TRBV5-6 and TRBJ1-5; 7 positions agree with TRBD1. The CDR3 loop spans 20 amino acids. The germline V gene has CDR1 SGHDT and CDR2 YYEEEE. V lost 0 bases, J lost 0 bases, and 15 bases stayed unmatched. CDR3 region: CASSLGARQGGSPSNQPQHF. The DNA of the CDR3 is TGTGCCAGCAGCTTGGGAGCCCGACAGGGTGGGAGTCCTAGCAATCAGCCCCAGCATTTT.

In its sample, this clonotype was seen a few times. Written as DNA, the CDR3 is TGTGCCAGCACTTCAGGAAATAGGTATGAGCAGTTCTTC. This gives the protein CASTSGNRYEQFF. The V call is TRBV9, the J call TRBJ2-1; D is undetermined. CDR1 and CDR2 from the germline V gene are SGDLS and YYNGEE. Trimming removed 6 bases at V and 8 bases at J, with 15 bases between. The CDR3 totals 13 residues.

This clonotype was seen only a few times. The chain's CDR3 is CASSWAPEREKLFF. Written as DNA, the CDR3 is TGCGCCAGCAGCTGGGCCCCGGAGAGGGAAAAACTGTTTTTT. V usage is TRBV5-1 and J usage is TRBJ1-4; no firm D call. This CDR3 contains 14 residues. V lost 3 bases and J lost 8, with 14 bases in between. Germline CDR1 SGHRS, CDR2 YFSETQ.

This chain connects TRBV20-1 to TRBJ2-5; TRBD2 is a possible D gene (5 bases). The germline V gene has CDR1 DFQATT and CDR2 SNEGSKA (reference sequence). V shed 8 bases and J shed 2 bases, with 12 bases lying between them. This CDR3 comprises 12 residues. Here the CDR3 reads CSTRTRQETQYF. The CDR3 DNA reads TGCAGTACGAGAACTAGACAAGAGACCCAGTACTTC.

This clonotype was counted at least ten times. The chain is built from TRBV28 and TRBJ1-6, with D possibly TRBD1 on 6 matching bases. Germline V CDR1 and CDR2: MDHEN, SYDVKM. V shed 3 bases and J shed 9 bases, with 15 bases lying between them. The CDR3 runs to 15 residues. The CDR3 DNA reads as TGTGCCAGCAGTTTCTTACAGGGAGTGGGTTCACCCCTCCACTTT. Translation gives CASSFLQGVGSPLHF.

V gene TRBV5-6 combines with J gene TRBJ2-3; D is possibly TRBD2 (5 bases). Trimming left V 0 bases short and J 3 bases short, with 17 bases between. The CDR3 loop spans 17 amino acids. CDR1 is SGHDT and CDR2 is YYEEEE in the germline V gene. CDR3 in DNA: TGTGCCAGCAGCTTGGAACCTACATCAACGGGGACAGATACGCAGTATTTT. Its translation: CASSLEPTSTGTDTQYF. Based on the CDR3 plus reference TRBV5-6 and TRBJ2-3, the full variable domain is DAGVTQSPTHLIKTRGQQVTLRCSPKSGHDTVSWYQQALGQGPQFIFQYYEEEERQRGNFPDRFSGHQFPNYSSELNVNALLLGDSALYLCASSLEPTSTGTDTQYFGPGTRLTVL.

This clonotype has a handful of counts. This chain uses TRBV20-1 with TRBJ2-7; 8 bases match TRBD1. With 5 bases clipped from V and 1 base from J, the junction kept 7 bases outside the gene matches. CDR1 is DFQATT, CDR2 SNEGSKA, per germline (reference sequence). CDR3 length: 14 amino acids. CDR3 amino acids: CSAFRDRISYEQYF. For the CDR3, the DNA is TGCAGTGCTTTCCGGGACAGGATTTCCTACGAGCAGTACTTC.

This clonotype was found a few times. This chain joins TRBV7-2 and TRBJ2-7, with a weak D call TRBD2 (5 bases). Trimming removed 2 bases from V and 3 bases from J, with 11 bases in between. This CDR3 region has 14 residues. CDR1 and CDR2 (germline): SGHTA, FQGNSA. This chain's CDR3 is CASSLTAVNYEQYF. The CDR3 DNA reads TGTGCCAGCAGCTTAACAGCGGTCAACTACGAGCAGTACTTC.

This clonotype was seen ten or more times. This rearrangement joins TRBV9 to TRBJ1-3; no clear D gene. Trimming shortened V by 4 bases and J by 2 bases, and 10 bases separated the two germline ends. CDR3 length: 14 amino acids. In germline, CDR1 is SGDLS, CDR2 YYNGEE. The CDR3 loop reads CASSIDTAGNTIYF. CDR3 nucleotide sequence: TGTGCCAGCAGCATAGACACGGCTGGAAACACCATATATTTT. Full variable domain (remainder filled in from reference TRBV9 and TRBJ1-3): DSGVTQTPKHLITATGQRVTLRCSPRSGDLSVYWYQQSLDQGLQFLIQYYNGEERAKGNILERFSAQQFPDLHSELNLSSLELGDSALYFCASSIDTAGNTIYFGEGSWLTVV.

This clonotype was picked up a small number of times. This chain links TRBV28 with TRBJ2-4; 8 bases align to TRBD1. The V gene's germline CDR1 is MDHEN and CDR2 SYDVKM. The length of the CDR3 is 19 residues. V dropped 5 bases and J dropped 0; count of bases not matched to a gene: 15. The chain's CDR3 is CASSKDRAKEDLAKNIQYF. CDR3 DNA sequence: TGTGCCAGCAGTAAGGACAGGGCGAAAGAAGATTTAGCCAAAAACATTCAGTACTTC.

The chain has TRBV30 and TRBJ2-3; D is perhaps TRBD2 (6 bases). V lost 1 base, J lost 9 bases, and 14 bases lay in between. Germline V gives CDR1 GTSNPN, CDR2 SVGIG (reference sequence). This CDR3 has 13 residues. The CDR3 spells CAWSGRHRGTQYF. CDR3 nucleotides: TGTGCCTGGAGTGGACGGCACCGGGGGACGCAGTATTTT.

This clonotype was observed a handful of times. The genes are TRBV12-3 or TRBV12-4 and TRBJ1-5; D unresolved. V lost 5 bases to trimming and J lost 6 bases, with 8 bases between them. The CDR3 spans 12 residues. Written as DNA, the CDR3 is TGTGCCAGCAGTGGATCGGGTCAGCCCCAGCATTTT. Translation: CASSGSGQPQHF.

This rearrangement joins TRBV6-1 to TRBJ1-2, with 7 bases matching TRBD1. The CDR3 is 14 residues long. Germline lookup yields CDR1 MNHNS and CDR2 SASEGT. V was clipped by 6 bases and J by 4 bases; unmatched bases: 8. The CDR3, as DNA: TGTGCCAGCAGAACCCACAGGGGCCCCTATGGCTACACCTTC. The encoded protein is CASRTHRGPYGYTF.

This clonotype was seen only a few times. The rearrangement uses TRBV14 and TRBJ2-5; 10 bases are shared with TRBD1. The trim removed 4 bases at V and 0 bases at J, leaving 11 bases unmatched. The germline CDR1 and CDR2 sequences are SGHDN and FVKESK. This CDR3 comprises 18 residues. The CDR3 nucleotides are TGTGCCAGCAGCCCCAGACAGGGGGCTAGCCGTTACCAAGAGACCCAGTACTTC. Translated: CASSPRQGASRYQETQYF.

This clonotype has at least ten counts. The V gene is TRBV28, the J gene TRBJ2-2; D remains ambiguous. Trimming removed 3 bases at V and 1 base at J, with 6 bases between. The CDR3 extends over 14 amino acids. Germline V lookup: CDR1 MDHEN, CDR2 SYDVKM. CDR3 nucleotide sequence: TGTGCCAGCAGTTTGCCTTTGAACACCGGGGAGCTGTTTTTT. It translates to CASSLPLNTGELFF.

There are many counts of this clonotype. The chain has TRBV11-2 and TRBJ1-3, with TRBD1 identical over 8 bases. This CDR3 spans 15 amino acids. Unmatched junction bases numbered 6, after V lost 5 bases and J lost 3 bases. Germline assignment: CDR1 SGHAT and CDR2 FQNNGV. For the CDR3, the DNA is TGTGCCAGCAGCATTACAGGGGGTTATGGAAACACCATATATTTT. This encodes CASSITGGYGNTIYF. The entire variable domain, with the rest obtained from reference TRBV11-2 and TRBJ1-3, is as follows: EAGVAQSPRYKIIEKRQSVAFWCNPISGHATLYWYQQILGQGPKLLIQFQNNGVVDDSQLPKDRFSAERLKGVDSTLKIQPAKLEDSAVYLCASSITGGYGNTIYFGEGSWLTVV.

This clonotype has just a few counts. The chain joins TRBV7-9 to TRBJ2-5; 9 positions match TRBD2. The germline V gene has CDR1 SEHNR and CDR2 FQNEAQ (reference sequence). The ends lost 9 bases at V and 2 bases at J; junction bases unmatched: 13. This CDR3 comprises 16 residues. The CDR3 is CASLSYSGSPQETQYF. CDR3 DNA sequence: TGTGCCAGTCTGAGTTATAGCGGGAGCCCACAAGAGACCCAGTACTTC.

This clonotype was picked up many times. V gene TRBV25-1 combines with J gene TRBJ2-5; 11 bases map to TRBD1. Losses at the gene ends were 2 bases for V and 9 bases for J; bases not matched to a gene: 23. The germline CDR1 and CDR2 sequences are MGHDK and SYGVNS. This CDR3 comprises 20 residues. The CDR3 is CASSEPHPRWTGGDSRSQYF. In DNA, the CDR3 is TGTGCCAGCAGTGAACCTCACCCACGATGGACAGGGGGCGACTCGAGGTCCCAGTACTTC.

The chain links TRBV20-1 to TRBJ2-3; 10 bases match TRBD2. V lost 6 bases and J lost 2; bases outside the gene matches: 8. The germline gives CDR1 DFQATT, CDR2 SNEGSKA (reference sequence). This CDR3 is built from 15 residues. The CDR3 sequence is CSAPTSGAATDTQYF. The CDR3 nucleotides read TGCAGTGCACCTACTAGCGGGGCTGCCACAGATACGCAGTATTTT.

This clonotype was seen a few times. The CDR3: CASGQINSPLHF. DNA for the CDR3: TGTGCCAGTGGACAGATTAATTCACCCCTCCACTTT. The chain is built from TRBV19 and TRBJ1-6; maybe TRBD1 (6 bases). The CDR3 covers 12 residues. Germline loops: CDR1 LNHDA, CDR2 SQIVND (reference sequence). Trimming took 8 bases from V and 6 from J, leaving 8 bases between them.

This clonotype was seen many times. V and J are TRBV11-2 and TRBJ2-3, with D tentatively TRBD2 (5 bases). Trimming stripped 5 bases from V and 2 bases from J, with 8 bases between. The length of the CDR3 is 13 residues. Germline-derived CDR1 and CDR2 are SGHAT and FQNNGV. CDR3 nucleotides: TGTGCCAGCAGCAGGACTGCCACAGATACGCAGTATTTT. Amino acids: CASSRTATDTQYF.

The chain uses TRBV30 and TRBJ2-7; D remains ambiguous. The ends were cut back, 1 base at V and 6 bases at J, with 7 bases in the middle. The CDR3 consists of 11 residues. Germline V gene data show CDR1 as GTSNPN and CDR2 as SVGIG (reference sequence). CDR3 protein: CAWSGFAEQYF. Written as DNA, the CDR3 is TGTGCCTGGAGTGGGTTTGCCGAGCAGTACTTC.

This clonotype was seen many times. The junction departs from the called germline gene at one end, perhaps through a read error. The CDR3 DNA reads as TGCAGCGCTGAAGGCCCAGGGAACTATGGCTACACCTTC. It yields the protein CSAEGPGNYGYTF. The rearrangement uses TRBV29-1 and TRBJ1-2; the D gene is possibly TRBD1 (5 bases). CDR1 SQVTM and CDR2 ANQGSEA come from the germline V gene. The CDR3 sequence is 13 residues long.

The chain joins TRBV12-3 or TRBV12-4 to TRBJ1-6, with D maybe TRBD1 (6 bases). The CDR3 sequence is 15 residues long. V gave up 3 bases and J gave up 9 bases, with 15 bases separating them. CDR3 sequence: CASSFGPLRGSPLHF. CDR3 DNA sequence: TGTGCCAGCAGTTTTGGGCCCCTCAGGGGTTCACCCCTCCACTTT.

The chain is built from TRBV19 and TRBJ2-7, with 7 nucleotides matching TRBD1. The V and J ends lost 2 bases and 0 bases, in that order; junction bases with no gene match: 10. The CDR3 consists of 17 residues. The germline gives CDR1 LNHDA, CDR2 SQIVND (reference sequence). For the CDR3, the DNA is TGTGCCAGTAGTATACCCCGGGACAGAGGTTTCTCCTACGAGCAGTACTTC. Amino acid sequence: CASSIPRDRGFSYEQYF. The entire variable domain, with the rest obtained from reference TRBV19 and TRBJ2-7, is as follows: DGGITQSPKYLFRKEGQNVTLSCEQNLNHDAMYWYRQDPGQGLRLIYYSQIVNDFQKGDIAEGYSVSREKKESFPLTVTSAQKNPTAFYLCASSIPRDRGFSYEQYFGPGTRLTVT.